This T cell receptor beta chain came from a study of healthy donors' naive CD4 and CD8 T cells. The CDR3 extends over 14 amino acids. V was pared by 2 bases and J by 3 bases, with 13 bases between. Germline CDR1 is SQVTM and CDR2 is ANQGSEA. Study conclusions and caveats: Positive CDR3 charge linked to CD4+ cells, negative to CD8+ cells.

Worth noting for this clonotype: Its antigen remains unknown.

Starting from around 470 ng of total RNA, TCR libraries were made with linear amplification. A single record per CDR3 protein comes from TCRdb applying MiXCR to the reads. Here the sample spans 150,000 to 200,000 distinct CDR3 sequences, over 60% being singletons. The origin of this receptor is a pool of human donors in good health; the sample pools cells from several healthy donors. J is TRBJ1-1 and V is TRBV29-1; D is possibly TRBD1 (5 bases). The source material was naive CD4+ and CD8+ T cells sorted from blood, pooled from several donors. CDR3 protein: CSVESGAGYTEAFF. CDR3 nucleotides: TGCAGCGTTGAAAGTGGGGCGGGGTACACTGAAGCTTTCTTT.